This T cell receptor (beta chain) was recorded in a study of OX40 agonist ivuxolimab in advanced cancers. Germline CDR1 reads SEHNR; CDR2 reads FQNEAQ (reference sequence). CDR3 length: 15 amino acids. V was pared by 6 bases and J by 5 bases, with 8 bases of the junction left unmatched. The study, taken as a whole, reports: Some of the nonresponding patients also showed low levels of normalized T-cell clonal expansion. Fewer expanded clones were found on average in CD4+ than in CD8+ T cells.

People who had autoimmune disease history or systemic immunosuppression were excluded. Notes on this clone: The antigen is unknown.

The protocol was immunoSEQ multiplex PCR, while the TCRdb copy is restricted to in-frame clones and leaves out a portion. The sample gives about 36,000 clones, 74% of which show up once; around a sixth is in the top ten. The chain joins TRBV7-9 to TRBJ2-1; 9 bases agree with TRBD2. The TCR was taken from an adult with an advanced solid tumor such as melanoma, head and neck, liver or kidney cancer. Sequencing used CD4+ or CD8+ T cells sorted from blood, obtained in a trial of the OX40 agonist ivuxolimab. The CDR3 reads CASRSAGGQNNEQFF. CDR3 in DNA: TGTGCCAGCAGGTCCGCGGGGGGGCAAAACAATGAGCAGTTCTTC.